This T cell receptor beta chain emerged from a study of identical twins. General observations from the study: Models underestimated how often monozygotic twins shared out-of-frame TCR alpha.

One entry per CDR3 protein, called by TCRdb with MiXCR from the 5' RACE reads. The sample consists of about 500,000 distinct CDR3 sequences, over 11% of them appearing once. This clonotype was counted only a few times. Its antigen is currently unknown. V was pared by 6 bases and J by 1 base, with 15 bases between. This CDR3 spans 14 amino acids. CDR1 and CDR2 (germline): SQVTM, ANQGSEA. The sample also formed part of further work on yellow fever vaccine responses in identical twins.

Sequencing was carried out using CD4+ T cells sorted from blood. The chain uses TRBV29-1 and TRBJ1-1; D ambiguous. This sequence was found in a woman aged 18 to 35 in good health. The CDR3 reads CSVVPTSGNTEAFF. As DNA, the CDR3 is TGCAGCGTGGTACCGACAAGTGGGAACACTGAAGCTTTCTTT. The full variable domain, with the rest looked up from reference TRBV29-1 and TRBJ1-1, is SAVISQKPSRDICQRGTSLTIQCQVDSQVTMMFWYRQQPGQSLTLIATANQGSEATYESGFVIDKFPISRPNLTFSTLTVSNMSPEDSSIYLCSVVPTSGNTEAFFGQGTRLTVV.